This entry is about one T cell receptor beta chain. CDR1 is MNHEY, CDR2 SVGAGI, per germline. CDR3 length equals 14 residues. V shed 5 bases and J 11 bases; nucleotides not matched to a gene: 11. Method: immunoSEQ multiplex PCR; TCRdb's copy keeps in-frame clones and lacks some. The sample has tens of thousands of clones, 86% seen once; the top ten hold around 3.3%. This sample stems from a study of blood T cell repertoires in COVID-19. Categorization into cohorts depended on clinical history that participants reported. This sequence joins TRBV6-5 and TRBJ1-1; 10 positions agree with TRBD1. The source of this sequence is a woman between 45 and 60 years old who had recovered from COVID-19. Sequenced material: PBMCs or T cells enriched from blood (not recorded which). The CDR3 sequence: CASSTGTGVSNAFF. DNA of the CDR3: TGTGCCAGCAGTACCGGGACAGGGGTATCCAACGCTTTCTTT.